Reported below is one T cell receptor beta chain. Clones were read by immunoSEQ multiplex PCR, and TCRdb kept only the in-frame ones, dropping some. Of 20,000 to 25,000 clones in the sample, 90% are singletons; the top ten hold 2.7%. This entry belongs to a study of blood T cell repertoires in COVID-19. The CDR3 contains 15 residues. Germline assignment: CDR1 SEHNR and CDR2 FQNEAQ (reference sequence). V lost 2 bases to trimming and J lost 2 bases; unmatched junction nucleotides: 5. The specimen was peripheral blood. The chain uses TRBV7-9 and TRBJ1-1; TRBD1 agrees at 7 bases. The receptor was derived from a man aged 65-85 years with acute or convalescent COVID-19. The CDR3 spells CASSLWGTVNTEAFF. For the CDR3, the DNA is TGTGCCAGCAGCTTATGGGGGACAGTAAACACTGAAGCTTTCTTT.